These 31 T cell receptor beta chains were all obtained from the same sample, sequenced in a study of CD8+ T cells in alopecia areata. Extraction and reverse transcription of RNA yielded cDNA as the sequencing template. Clones were read by immunoSEQ multiplex PCR, and TCRdb kept only the in-frame ones, dropping some. The sample contains 110,000 to 150,000 clones, 40% to 65% of which appear only once. Sequencing was performed on CD4+ T cells sorted from blood, taken at week 0. The receptors derive from a human donor with alopecia areata.

This sequence joins TRBV4-2 and TRBJ2-7; D perhaps matches TRBD1 (6 bases). The ends were cut back, 5 bases at V and 3 bases at J, with 11 bases in the middle. CDR1 is LGHNA, CDR2 YNFKEQ, per germline. The CDR3 extends over 13 amino acids. The CDR3 loop reads CASSEGGNYEQYF. CDR3 DNA: TGTGCCAGCAGCGAAGGGGGTAACTACGAGCAGTACTTC.

This chain links TRBV6-5 with TRBJ1-2; 11 bases align to TRBD1. Germline V gene lookup returns CDR1 MNHEY and CDR2 SVGAGI. Unmatched junction bases numbered 11, after V lost 7 bases and J lost 7 bases. This CDR3 is built from 15 residues. CDR3 bases: TGTGCCAGCACTAGAGGCGGACAGGGGGCCGGTGGCTACACCTTC. Encoded protein: CASTRGGQGAGGYTF.

This clone was counted only a few times. This chain uses TRBV2 with TRBJ2-1, with 10 bases that match TRBD2. Germline values: CDR1 SNHLY, CDR2 FYNNEI. With V trimmed by 3 bases and J by 3 bases, 8 bases remained unmatched. The CDR3 is 17 residues long. The CDR3 bases are TGTGCCAGCAGTGATCCTGGACTAGCGGAGAACTACAATGAGCAGTTCTTC. Translation: CASSDPGLAENYNEQFF.

The gene calls are TRBV7-9 and TRBJ2-7; D may be TRBD1 (6 bases). This CDR3 spans 13 amino acids. Germline-derived CDR1 and CDR2 are SEHNR and FQNEAQ (reference sequence). V gave up 5 bases and J gave up 3 bases, with 11 bases separating them. CDR3 nucleotide sequence: TGTGCCAGCAGCGCAACGACAGGCTACGAGCAGTACTTC. Amino acids: CASSATTGYEQYF.

This clone was found a few times. The rearrangement links TRBV5-4 to TRBJ2-3, with D unresolved. The germline V and J ends were trimmed by 2 bases and 2 bases, with 0 bases remaining between them. CDR1 is SGHNT, CDR2 YYREEE, per germline (reference sequence). The CDR3 has 11 residues. Here the CDR3 reads CASSFTDTQYF. The CDR3 nucleotides read TGTGCCAGCAGCTTCACAGATACGCAGTATTTT.

This clone was recorded only once. The chain joins TRBV7-2 to TRBJ1-1; tentatively, D is TRBD1 (6 bases). The V and J ends lost 5 bases and 4 bases respectively, with 26 bases between them. This CDR3 is 18 amino acids long. The germline V gene has CDR1 SGHTA and CDR2 FQGNSA. The CDR3 protein is CASSESDRSHPTGTEAFF. The CDR3 region has the DNA TGTGCCAGCAGCGAATCCGACAGGTCTCACCCCACGGGCACTGAAGCTTTCTTT. The entire variable domain, with the rest obtained from reference TRBV7-2 and TRBJ1-1, is as follows: GAGVSQSPSNKVTEKGKDVELRCDPISGHTALYWYRQSLGQGLEFLIYFQGNSAPDKSGLPSDRFSAERTGGSVSTLTIQRTQQEDSAVYLCASSESDRSHPTGTEAFFGQGTRLTVV.

The chain carries TRBV6-5 and TRBJ2-7, with 8 bases lining up with TRBD2. The CDR3 contains 13 residues. The germline V gene encodes CDR1 MNHEY and CDR2 SVGAGI. Trimming took 3 bases from V and 5 from J; bases not matched to a gene: 3. CDR3 nucleotide sequence: TGTGCCAGCAGTTATGCGGGAGGCCACGAGCAGTACTTC. It yields the protein CASSYAGGHEQYF.

This rearrangement joins TRBV4-1 to TRBJ2-3; D unresolved. CDR3 length: 13 residues. V was cut by 0 bases and J by 6 bases, with 7 bases left in between. Germline V gene data show CDR1 as MGHRA and CDR2 as YSYEKL. The CDR3 reads CASSQELGDTQYF. For the CDR3, the DNA is TGCGCCAGCAGCCAAGAACTGGGGGATACGCAGTATTTT.

This chain connects TRBV5-1 to TRBJ1-1; D is undetermined. Germline CDR1 is SGHRS and CDR2 is YFSETQ. V shed 4 bases and J shed 1 base, with 5 bases lying between them. The CDR3 runs to 12 residues. The CDR3, as DNA: TGCGCCAGCAGCCTACAGAACACTGAAGCTTTCTTT. Amino acid sequence: CASSLQNTEAFF.

The chain links TRBV30 to TRBJ1-1, with no clear D. The CDR3 runs 11 residues. Germline V CDR1 and CDR2: GTSNPN, SVGIG (reference sequence). Trimming removed 4 bases from V and 4 bases from J, with 7 bases in between. CDR3 coding DNA: TGTGCCTGGAAGGATGGCACTGAAGCTTTCTTT. Translating it yields CAWKDGTEAFF.

Comments on this clone: The CDR3 carries no conserved terminal phenylalanine or tryptophan, so it likely arises from a read error. The DNA is omitted, as the CDR3 cannot be located on it reliably, and the CDR3 follows TCRdb's listing. The chain is built from TRBV4-1 and TRBJ1-1. The CDR3 length is 11 residues, termini included. Germline CDR1 MGHRA, CDR2 YSYEKL. This chain's CDR3 is CASSQDIGGID.

The J gene is TRBJ2-7, the V gene TRBV27; D unclear. The CDR3 runs to 14 residues. Trimming cost V 5 bases and J 12 bases, with 23 bases left between them. CDR1 is MNHEY, CDR2 SMNVEV, per germline (reference sequence). This CDR3 reads CASSPAVGVPWVYF. CDR3 nucleotides: TGTGCCAGCAGTCCCGCGGTGGGTGTGCCCTGGGTGTACTTC.

This clone occurred a few times. The chain uses TRBV18 and TRBJ1-1, with 9 bases identical to TRBD1. Looked up from germline, CDR1 is KGHSH and CDR2 is LQKENI. V dropped 3 bases and J dropped 1; count of bases not matched to a gene: 9. The CDR3 is made up of 17 amino acids. The chain's CDR3 is CASSPNTRQGGNTEAFF. The CDR3 DNA reads as TGTGCCAGCTCACCCAACACCCGACAGGGGGGGAACACTGAAGCTTTCTTT.

V and J are TRBV19 and TRBJ2-7; D uncertain. Germline V CDR1 and CDR2: LNHDA, SQIVND (reference sequence). CDR3 length: 11 residues. With 4 bases removed from V and 3 bases from J, the gap between germline ends came to 4 bases. In DNA form, the CDR3 reads TGTGCCAGTAGTACCCTCTACGAGCAGTACTTC. Translating gives CASSTLYEQYF.

V is TRBV29-1 and J is TRBJ2-2; no reliable D call. This CDR3 has 13 amino acids. Trimming took 1 base from V and 7 from J, leaving 10 bases between them. Germline V gives CDR1 SQVTM, CDR2 ANQGSEA. CDR3 residues: CSVEGNGVGELFF. CDR3 DNA: TGCAGCGTTGAAGGAAACGGAGTCGGGGAGCTGTTTTTT.

The CDR3 coding sequence is TGCAGCGTTGCTTCCGATAGCAATCAGCCCCAGCATTTT. Encoded protein: CSVASDSNQPQHF. J is TRBJ1-5 and V is TRBV29-1; no reliable D call. The CDR3 spans 13 residues. Trimming took 4 bases from V and 0 from J, leaving 7 bases between them. In germline, CDR1 is SQVTM, CDR2 ANQGSEA.

DNA of the CDR3: TGTGCCAGCAGCCAGCAGCTCGGGCCTGGAAACACCATATATTTT. It is translated as CASSQQLGPGNTIYF. The J gene is TRBJ1-3, the V gene TRBV7-9, with D unresolved. The CDR3 contains 15 residues. V lost 5 bases to trimming and J lost 2 bases, with 13 bases between them. Germline-derived CDR1 and CDR2 are SEHNR and FQNEAQ (reference sequence).

The chain carries TRBV7-3 and TRBJ1-4; D not resolved. Germline V gene lookup returns CDR1 SGHTA and CDR2 FQGTGA. This CDR3 contains 15 residues. Trimming removed 9 bases from V and 0 bases from J, with 14 bases in between. CDR3 sequence: CASSNGGTTNEKLFF. The DNA of the CDR3 is TGTGCCAGTAGCAACGGAGGGACAACTAATGAAAAACTGTTTTTT.

This clone has more than one count but fewer than ten. The CDR3 DNA is TGCAGCGCCGGTCTCCTAGGGGGGAATGAGCAGTTCTTC. It codes for CSAGLLGGNEQFF. The chain joins TRBV29-1 to TRBJ2-1; D tentatively reads TRBD1 or TRBD2 (6 bases each). This CDR3 has 13 residues. Germline-derived CDR1 and CDR2 are SQVTM and ANQGSEA. V lost 7 bases, J lost 7 bases, and 17 bases lay in between.

The chain has TRBV30 and TRBJ2-1; D is ambiguous. This CDR3 is 13 amino acids long. The V end lost 0 bases, the J end lost 7 bases, and 10 bases lay between the germline ends. Germline loops: CDR1 GTSNPN, CDR2 SVGIG (reference sequence). For the CDR3, the DNA is TGTGCCTGGAGTGTACCCCCGGCAAATGAGCAGTTCTTC. Protein product: CAWSVPPANEQFF.

The V call is TRBV7-2, the J call TRBJ2-7; 9 nucleotides match TRBD1. V dropped 2 bases and J dropped 0; count of bases not matched to a gene: 2. The CDR3 is 15 residues long. Germline CDR1 reads SGHTA; CDR2 reads FQGNSA. The CDR3 nucleotides are TGTGCCAGCAGCTTATGGGGACAGGGCTCCTACGAGCAGTACTTC. This encodes CASSLWGQGSYEQYF.

V gene TRBV2 combines with J gene TRBJ2-1, with 8 bases aligning to TRBD2. The germline CDR1 and CDR2 sequences are SNHLY and FYNNEI. The trim removed 2 bases at V and 4 bases at J, leaving 7 bases unmatched. The CDR3 is 16 amino acids. CDR3 nucleotide sequence: TGTGCCAGCAGTGAAAGGTTAGCGGGGACGTACAATGAGCAGTTCTTC. Translation: CASSERLAGTYNEQFF.

This chain uses TRBV15 with TRBJ2-5; no definite D call. Germline V gene lookup returns CDR1 LNHNV and CDR2 YYDKDF (reference sequence). The CDR3 consists of 13 residues. V was pared by 3 bases and J by 7 bases, with 12 bases between. CDR3 sequence: CATSSVDGWTQYF. The CDR3 bases are TGTGCCACCAGCAGTGTAGATGGGTGGACCCAGTACTTC.

This chain connects TRBV25-1 to TRBJ1-4, with D possibly TRBD1 on 5 matching bases. With 10 bases removed from V and 5 bases from J, the gap between germline ends came to 14 bases. The CDR3 is 13 amino acids. Germline CDR1 is MGHDK and CDR2 is SYGVNS. CDR3 nucleotide sequence: TGTGCCACCGACCGACAGAGGAATGAAAAACTGTTTTTT. Amino acids: CATDRQRNEKLFF.

This clone was seen only a few times. This rearrangement joins TRBV5-6 to TRBJ1-1; weak D call: TRBD1 (6 bases). CDR1 is SGHDT, CDR2 YYEEEE, per germline. The germline V and J ends were trimmed by 2 bases and 1 base, with 9 bases remaining between them. The CDR3 runs to 14 residues. This chain's CDR3 is CASSLGGGNTEAFF. In DNA form, the CDR3 reads TGTGCCAGCAGCTTAGGGGGTGGGAACACTGAAGCTTTCTTT.

In this sample, this clone turned up a few times. V usage is TRBV9 and J usage is TRBJ2-7; 7 bases are a match to TRBD2. Germline loops: CDR1 SGDLS, CDR2 YYNGEE. The V and J ends lost 4 bases and 7 bases, in that order; junction bases with no gene match: 14. The CDR3 length is 15 residues. CDR3 in amino acids: CASSPGASGWEEQYF. The CDR3 coding sequence is TGTGCCAGCAGCCCTGGGGCTAGCGGTTGGGAGGAGCAGTACTTC.

This clone was counted a few times. The V and J genes are TRBV5-1 and TRBJ1-2; D perhaps matches TRBD1 (5 bases). The germline CDR1 and CDR2 sequences are SGHRS and YFSETQ. V was pared by 0 bases and J by 0 bases, with 15 bases between. The length of the CDR3 is 17 residues. This CDR3 reads CASSLGGTTAPNYGYTF. In DNA, the CDR3 is TGCGCCAGCAGCTTGGGGGGTACGACAGCACCTAACTATGGCTACACCTTC.

This clone was observed a handful of times. The chain recombines TRBV7-2 with TRBJ2-7; D may be TRBD2 (6 bases). The germline V gene has CDR1 SGHTA and CDR2 FQGNSA. This CDR3 contains 15 residues. The V gene lost 2 bases and the J gene lost 0 bases, with 11 bases spanning the gap. The CDR3 DNA follows: TGTGCCAGCAGCTTAAGGAGGGGCCCCTCCTACGAGCAGTACTTC. Translation gives CASSLRRGPSYEQYF.

V usage is TRBV11-1 and J usage is TRBJ2-1; 11 nucleotides agree with TRBD2. Trimming cost V 5 bases and J 9 bases; bases outside gene matches: 12. The V gene's germline CDR1 is SGHAT and CDR2 FQDESV (reference sequence). The CDR3 loop spans 16 amino acids. In nucleotides, the CDR3 is TGTGCCAGCAGCCCCGCTGTGCTAGCGGGAGGTACTGAGCAGTTCTTC. Amino acids: CASSPAVLAGGTEQFF.

This clone appeared a single time. This rearrangement joins TRBV6-1 to TRBJ2-3, with 12 nucleotides matching TRBD1. V trimming: 11 bases; J trimming: 3 bases; junction bases outside the gene matches: 9. The germline gives CDR1 MNHNS, CDR2 SASEGT. This CDR3 has 15 amino acids. The CDR3 DNA reads as TGTGCCTCTAAGAGGGACAGGGGGCAGACAGATACGCAGTATTTT. This encodes CASKRDRGQTDTQYF.

This clone has only a few counts. V is TRBV5-1 and J is TRBJ2-5, with 10 bases identical to TRBD1. CDR1 is SGHRS, CDR2 YFSETQ, per germline. Unmatched junction bases numbered 6, after V lost 3 bases and J lost 4 bases. The CDR3 covers 15 residues. CDR3 region: CASSSGTGDGETQYF. The CDR3 DNA sequence: TGCGCCAGCAGCTCCGGGACAGGGGATGGAGAGACCCAGTACTTC.